Sequencing of this T cell receptor beta chain was carried out in a study of technical replicates of blood from a handful of donors. The germline V gene has CDR1 SGHRS and CDR2 YFSETQ. J was trimmed by 8 bases and V by 2 bases; bases with no gene match: 6. The CDR3 is 15 residues long. The table came from immunoSEQ multiplex PCR; TCRdb's copy has only in-frame clones and leaves some out. The sample shows 80,000 to 100,000 clones, approximately 96% of them seen only once. This clonotype was obtained from a human donor in good health. The rearrangement uses TRBV5-1 and TRBJ2-1, with 11 bases aligning to TRBD2. What was sequenced was T cells isolated from PBMCs. CDR3 sequence: CASSFMTSGADEQFF. CDR3 DNA sequence: TGCGCCAGCAGCTTCATGACTAGCGGGGCGGATGAGCAGTTCTTC.